One T cell receptor beta chain is described in this entry. Its antigen is unknown. No much larger clone is present one base from it, and per-base qualities are unavailable. V trim: 5 bases; J trim: 3 bases; unmatched bases: 6. The CDR3 starts with the cysteine, ends with the phenylalanine, and has 15 residues. Of all the DNA, just the CDR3 is kept, 45 bases in frame from base 1. CDR1 and CDR2, looked up from the germline V gene (reference sequence), are LNHDA and SQIVND. The cohort consisted of 666 healthy bone marrow donors. At the time of sampling, all cohort members were nominally healthy, though unrecorded immune exposures were likely present. Of the approximately 610 cohort members, some 270 had positive CMV serostatus and 350 to 450 had negative CMV serostatus, and CMV serostatus was not recorded for the donor. A peripheral blood sample was collected from each donor, and TCR beta sequencing was performed on peripheral blood mononuclear cells. The Qiagen DNeasy Blood Extraction Kit was used to extract genomic DNA from the blood cell samples.

This specimen belongs to a study of cytomegalovirus exposure and HLA in healthy donors (dated by TCRdb to about 2017). At the level of the whole study: An earlier analysis of some 500 of the donors reported approximately 300 Gb of sequence data and 117 million unique TCR beta sequences from 150 million to 200 million T cells. About 310 gigabases of sequencing data and 80 million or so unique TCR sequences were included in an early release covering several hundred HLA-typed donors. The genetic ancestry cluster associated with self-reported Caucasian donors included 65% to 90% of the roughly 360 genotyped donors. The study was designed to test whether signatures of past pathogen exposure could be identified by cataloging public T cell receptors. Using immunosequencing, the study profiled T cell repertoires from fewer than 700 subjects and related those repertoires to cytomegalovirus serostatus. Along with the approximately 600-subject first cohort, a separate validation cohort of over a hundred different subjects was used. To predict cytomegalovirus infection status, the study brought together high-throughput TCR immunosequencing, statistical association of individual TCRs with disease status, and machine learning. In a later analysis, previously published TCR beta repertoires from 600 to 850 donors were re-analyzed and high-resolution HLA genotyping was added so that TCR occurrence patterns could be studied. Rather than drawing on any new phenotypic data, the later analysis identified candidate immune exposures from TCR beta sequences and the way those sequences occurred across donors. To decide whether each TCR beta V gene segment behaved as functional or pseudogenic, an earlier analysis of some 570 of the donors relied on high-throughput TCR beta sequencing. Donor age, sex, ethnicity and CMV serostatus were collected together with the repertoire data. In a later genetic analysis, genome-wide SNP genotypes for about three fifths of the roughly 670 donors were used, and that subset was treated as a discovery cohort. Every discovery cohort repertoire had been produced on one sequencing platform. HLA typing covered class I and class II loci at four-digit resolution. Typing coverage differed by locus: A, B, C, DRB1 and DQB1 were typed in roughly 629-630 donors, DQA1 in around 500, DPA1 in approximately 600, and DPB1 in roughly 450. Because of strong linkage in the cohort, 4 to 6 DR-DQ haplotypes were treated as single units for association and clustering. Among several hundred genotyped donors of the cohort, an average of approximately 240,000 unique TCR beta nucleotide sequences was sequenced per donor, of which 15% to 20% were non-productive.

Overall study outcomes, separate from this receptor: According to a later genetic analysis, donors in an Asian-associated ancestry cluster had fewer N-insertions in productive TCRs than the approximately 700-donor mean. Correlated functional status among segregating V segments might be attributable to linkage disequilibrium, but an unknown experimental factor could not be ruled out. In the study, roughly 160 TCR beta chains were listed as associated with cytomegalovirus. According to the authors, the approach could potentially be generalized to other disease states and immunological phenotypes. The classifier was reported to diagnose cytomegalovirus status with high specificity and sensitivity in both the original and validation cohorts. Because counts were too low, 15 or so rarely observed V segments, including chromosome 9 orphons, were excluded from the earlier analysis of 587 of the donors. Three of the identified cytomegalovirus-associated TCR beta chains were confirmed in vitro to be specific for cytomegalovirus antigens. Only TCR beta chains were sequenced in this cohort, and the absence of alpha or paired-chain data limited detectable features. Some IMGT-functional V segments, including TRBV6-2 and TRBV6-3, could not be distinguished by the 87-base-pair reads and were therefore excluded. In an earlier analysis of some 500 of the donors, most TCR beta V segments were observed in productive rearrangements about 87% or about 30% of the time, broadly matching IMGT annotations. A later analysis found that most CMV-associated TCR beta chains appeared HLA-restricted, with HLA associations seemingly driven largely by CMV exposure. In a later genetic analysis, a missense DCLRE1C variant was associated with V-gene and J-gene trimming of TCR beta chains, and the association was replicated in an independent cohort. Several of the top co-occurrence clusters appeared to be linked to parvovirus B19, influenza, CMV and Epstein-Barr virus, according to a later analysis. Assigning TCR associations to individual alleles was difficult when HLA alleles, especially DR and DQ, strongly co-occurred. CMV serostatus was the only immune exposure information available for the cohort. Most TCR sequences were observed very rarely across donors, whereas some public TCRs were present in many individuals. Because HLA typing was missing for some donors at each locus, association tests included only the typed subset. In a later analysis, HLA-associated TCR beta chains were found to be more clonally expanded and to have lower generation probabilities than equally common non-associated chains. In a later analysis, some 17,000 TCR beta sequences were associated with specific HLA alleles at a false discovery rate of 0.05. A further reported finding was that TCR beta sequences accurately predicted the HLA-A and HLA-B alleles for most subjects in the first cohort. A cluster of highly shared sequence variants was judged likely to represent a technical artifact of the sequencing pipeline. In a later analysis, the rate of TCR association differed among HLA loci, with DRB1 alleles having the most associated TCRs and HLA-C alleles having the fewest. Presence/absence analyses assumed roughly uniform sequencing depth across donors, an assumption that may not hold.

The library came from the immunoSEQ multiplex PCR assay. For the multiplex PCR, a mixture combining 60 forward primers for TCR Vbeta segments and 13 reverse primers for TCR Jbeta segments was used. A multiplex PCR assay on genomic DNA amplified the CDR3 region of rearranged TCR beta genes. Amplified TCR beta libraries were sequenced as 87-base-pair reads on the Illumina HiSeq System. As for the authors' bioinformatics: A later analysis counted tens of millions of unique TCR beta chains across the approximately 700 repertoires, and 9.5 million to 11 million of these chains were shared by at least two donors. Raw reads were error-corrected and collapsed into unique sequences by a nearest-neighbor algorithm in which closely related sequences were merged to remove PCR and sequencing errors. CDR3 sequences were aligned to IMGT reference sequences to assign V, D and J gene segments. For a sequence to be retained, at least a six-nucleotide match to both a V gene segment and a J gene segment was required. Rearrangements were classified as productive when the CDR3 lacked stop codons and remained in frame with V and J, and all other rearrangements were classified as non-productive. Following IMGT convention, CDR3 was defined as the stretch from the second conserved V-encoded cysteine to the conserved J-encoded phenylalanine. The earlier analysis of some 540 of the donors excluded any sequence lacking an unambiguous match to a single V gene segment. An earlier analysis of almost 600 of the donors classified V segments as functional when productive rearrangements were above 56.7% and as segregating when the standard deviation between donors was above 5%. A statistical classification framework was developed to diagnose cytomegalovirus status using the catalog of TCR beta chain sequences. In a later analysis, TCR nucleotide sequences were compared against IMGT/GENE-DB human TR gene sequences so that V and J genes could be assigned. In a later analysis, CDR3 sequences and most-parsimonious VDJ recombination scenarios were assigned using the TCRdist pipeline. In a later analysis, each TCR beta chain was defined by its CDR3 amino acid sequence together with its V-gene family, and reads lacking a unique V-gene family were excluded. As a way to deal with suspected cross-contamination and a sequencing artifact, a later analysis dropped 592 nucleotide sequences that were highly shared and had low generation probability. For each public chain, a later analysis derived a clonal expansion index from normalized ranks of inferred template counts within each repertoire. Generation probabilities in a later analysis came from a VDJ recombination model fitted to out-of-frame rearrangements, and those results were checked against IGoR. A later analysis scored TCR-TCR, TCR-HLA and TCR-CMV co-occurrence with hypergeometric tests, applying a repertoire-size bias correction to TCR pairs. False discovery rates were estimated in a later analysis by permuting HLA or CMV assignments 20 times. In a later analysis, co-occurring TCRs were grouped using DBSCAN, and TCRdist sequence similarity was added for clustering within HLA-allele-positive subsets. Repertoires with fewer than 30,000 or more than 120,000 public chains were left out of co-occurrence clustering, as were roughly five repertoires with anomalous nucleotide sharing. Imported from immuneACCESS, the table was reduced by TCRdb to in-frame sequences with V and J called. These copies leave out some clones; in studies compared against another copy, an unresolved V gene accounts for under half, and the cause of the remainder is not known. V, J and clone size derive from that table, while D and trimming were established from the DNA sequence. In this sample the table shows some 150,000 clones, under 80% of which occur a single time. The ten largest clones take up about 2.5% of the sample.

The receptor was derived from a human donor in good health. The sequencing sample was made of PBMCs. The rearranged segments are TRBV19 and TRBJ1-3; 8 bases in between match TRBD1. This receptor carries the CDR3 CASSVDREYGNTIYF. The sequence in DNA is TGTGCCAGTAGTGTGGACAGGGAGTATGGAAACACCATATATTTT.